The clone carrying this T cell receptor (beta chain) was recorded once. This CDR3 contains 15 residues. The V segment lost 4 bases and the J segment 12 bases; nucleotides outside the gene matches: 10. CDR1 is MDHEN, CDR2 SYDVKM, per germline. These data are taken from a study of blood T cell repertoires in COVID-19. The assay was immunoSEQ multiplex PCR, and TCRdb's table has in-frame clones only and misses some. The sample shows 84,000 or so clones, 60% to 85% of them seen only once. The chain recombines TRBV28 with TRBJ1-4; 11 bases are shared with TRBD1. The sequencing input was peripheral blood. This sequence originates from a human donor in a cohort sampled during active COVID-19. In DNA, the CDR3 is TGTGCCAGCAGTTCCCCCGGGACAGGGGGGTATGAACTGTTTTTT. This translates into CASSSPGTGGYELFF.